This is a list of T cell receptor beta chains from one sample in a study of CD8 T cells in ankylosing spondylitis. TCRdb ran MiXCR on the 5' RACE reads and lists one entry per CDR3 protein. The table has a few hundred thousand distinct CDR3 sequences, about a fifth seen once. Sequenced sample: blood, either unsorted or a sorted T cell fraction (not recorded which). These receptor sequences come from a female donor with ankylosing spondylitis or in good health (not recorded which). Each CDR3 is given with its conserved first and last residue. The D gene is left open where the match is weak. The size field is filled for only some rows; it gives once, few, many or a size class.

clone size	J gene	V gene	D gene	CDR3 DNA	CDR3 protein
many	TRBJ2-1	TRBV6-2/TRBV6-3	.	TGTGCCAGCAGGAGCATTCACAATGAGCAGTTCTTC	CASRSIHNEQFF
.	TRBJ2-5	TRBV25-1	.	TGTGCCAGCAGTGAGTCGACGGCGCAAGAGACCCAGTACTTC	CASSESTAQETQYF
few	TRBJ2-5	TRBV11-2	TRBD2	TGTGCCAGCAGCTCTACCCGAGCGGGGCAAGAGACCCAGTACTTC	CASSSTRAGQETQYF
.	TRBJ2-1	TRBV7-3	TRBD2	TGTGCCAGCAGTCTTATCGGGACTAGCGGGAGCCATGAGCAGTTCTTC	CASSLIGTSGSHEQFF
.	TRBJ2-5	TRBV7-2	.	TGTGCCAGCAGCTTAGTAAACGGGCCTCAAGAGACCCAGTACTTC	CASSLVNGPQETQYF
.	TRBJ2-1	TRBV6-6	.	TGTGCCAGCAGTTATCAGGGTCTCCTCGAGCAGTTCTTC	CASSYQGLLEQFF
many	TRBJ1-5	TRBV29-1	.	TGCAGCGTTGGACCAGGGTACGGTAATCAGCCCCAGCATTTT	CSVGPGYGNQPQHF
.	TRBJ2-5	TRBV2	.	TGTGCCAGCAGTGAAGTGTTGGGGCAAGAGACCCAGTACTTC	CASSEVLGQETQYF
few	TRBJ2-3	TRBV4-3	.	TGCGCCAGCAGCCAAGGGAGACAGGGAGGTACGCAGTATTTT	CASSQGRQGGTQYF
.	TRBJ1-4	TRBV20-1	.	TGCAGTGCTAGGGACAGCCGGGGGACACCAACTAATGAAAAACTGTTTTTT	CSARDSRGTPTNEKLFF
.	TRBJ2-1	TRBV11-1	.	TGTGCCAGCAGCTTAGTTGACACAATCAATGAGCAGTTCTTC	CASSLVDTINEQFF
.	TRBJ2-1	TRBV19	TRBD2	TGTGCCAGTACCCCCCGACTAGCAGGTTACAATGAGCAGTTCTTC	CASTPRLAGYNEQFF
.	TRBJ1-2	TRBV29-1	.	TGCAGCGTTTCAGAGGGCACTAACTATGGCTACACCTTC	CSVSEGTNYGYTF
.	TRBJ2-3	TRBV6-1	TRBD1	TGTGCCAGCGCGGGACAGGGGGGCACAGATACGCAGTATTTT	CASAGQGGTDTQYF
.	TRBJ2-5	TRBV30	.	TGTGCCTGGGGGATGAGCCGGACGCGGGTAGTTGGGACCCAGTACTTC	CAWGMSRTRVVGTQYF
few	TRBJ2-1	TRBV6-2/TRBV6-3	.	TGTGCCAGCAGACAAACATGGGGTCTCCCCTACAATGAGCAGTTCTTC	CASRQTWGLPYNEQFF
.	TRBJ1-1	TRBV20-1	.	TGCAGTGCTAGCGGCAGACCCACTGAAGCTTTCTTT	CSASGRPTEAFF
.	TRBJ2-7	TRBV20-1	TRBD2	TGCAGTGCTAGAGACCCCGCTAGCGGGATCTACGAGCAGTACTTC	CSARDPASGIYEQYF
.	TRBJ2-5	TRBV4-3	TRBD1	TGCGCCAGCAGCCAATCCGGACAGGGGGTAGAGACCCAGTACTTC	CASSQSGQGVETQYF
many	TRBJ1-1	TRBV29-1	TRBD1	TGCAGCGTATCACAGGGGGCGGTGAACACTGAAGCTTTCTTT	CSVSQGAVNTEAFF
few	TRBJ1-2	TRBV9	TRBD1	TGTGCCAGCAGCGTAGACCTGGGACAGGGGATGAGTGGCTACACCTTC	CASSVDLGQGMSGYTF
once	TRBJ1-2	TRBV6-1	.	TGTGCCAGCAAGGGGAACTATGGCTACACCTTC	CASKGNYGYTF
few	TRBJ2-4	TRBV3-1	.	TGTGCCAGCAGCCAAGATGTCCTAGCGGCCAAAAACATTCAGTACTTC	CASSQDVLAAKNIQYF
few	TRBJ2-5	TRBV7-2	.	TGTGCCAGCAGCTTCATAAGGGGAGAGACCCAGTACTTC	CASSFIRGETQYF
many	TRBJ2-1	TRBV6-5	.	TGTGCCAGCAGTTTGGAGGAGAAGAAGTTCTTC	CASSLEEKKFF